The 14 T cell receptor beta chains listed next were all sequenced from one sample in a study of T cells in Graves' hyperthyroidism and ophthalmopathy. RNA transcripts served as the template for amplifying TCR beta CDR3 regions. Carried out on the TCR CDR3, a first-round RT-PCR used the HTBI primer set. TCRdb re-called the multiplex PCR reads with MiXCR, one entry per CDR3 protein. The data hold about 420,000 distinct CDR3 sequences, with approximately 15% observed a single time. The sequencing sample was made of blood. These receptors were obtained from a woman between 18 and 29 years old with Graves' hyperthyroidism.

This clonotype appeared many times. V gene TRBV20-1 combines with J gene TRBJ2-3; 11 bases agree with TRBD2. The trim removed 5 bases at V and 6 bases at J, leaving 7 bases unmatched. Germline V lookup: CDR1 DFQATT, CDR2 SNEGSKA (reference sequence). The CDR3 consists of 14 residues. The CDR3 bases are TGCAGTGCTGACGGGACTAGCGGAGGGGATACGCAGTATTTT. The encoded protein is CSADGTSGGDTQYF.

This clonotype was seen ten or more times. The CDR3 sequence: CSARDPGAGGTDTQYF. CDR3 coding DNA: TGCAGTGCTAGAGATCCTGGAGCGGGAGGGACAGATACGCAGTATTTT. The chain recombines TRBV20-1 with TRBJ2-3; TRBD2 matches 10 bases. This CDR3 is 16 amino acids long. V trimming: 0 bases; J trimming: 3 bases; junction bases outside the gene matches: 6. Germline CDR1 DFQATT, CDR2 SNEGSKA (reference sequence).

With regard to this clonotype: Possible read error: a much larger clone is one base away. The chain recombines TRBV18 with TRBJ1-2; 9 nucleotides match TRBD1. The CDR3 consists of 15 residues. In germline, CDR1 is KGHSH, CDR2 LQKENI. CDR3 sequence (DNA): TGTGCCAGCTCACCAAGAGGGACAGGGACCTATGACTACACCTTC. Its protein product is CASSPRGTGTYDYTF.

This clonotype was counted ten times or more. This chain links TRBV28 with TRBJ2-1; weak D call: TRBD2 (5 bases). The germline CDR1 and CDR2 sequences are MDHEN and SYDVKM. V dropped 7 bases and J dropped 5 bases, with 9 bases sitting between them. The CDR3 has 12 residues. This chain's CDR3 is CASKEEDNEQFF. The CDR3 DNA reads TGTGCCAGCAAGGAGGAGGACAATGAGCAGTTCTTC.

This clonotype has a handful of counts. V gene TRBV24-1 combines with J gene TRBJ1-3, with 8 bases lining up with TRBD1. V gave up 7 bases and J gave up 2 bases; unmatched junction bases: 3. The CDR3 sequence is 14 residues long. Germline CDR1 reads KGHDR; CDR2 reads SFDVKD. CDR3 DNA: TGTGCCACCAGCCCCAGGGGGCCTGGAAACACCATATATTTT. This encodes CATSPRGPGNTIYF.

This clonotype was observed many times. The genes are TRBV5-6 and TRBJ1-1; D might be TRBD1 (6 bases). V lost 1 base and J 5 bases, leaving 9 bases between the germline ends. From germline, CDR1 is SGHDT and CDR2 YYEEEE. This CDR3 contains 13 residues. CDR3 residues: CASSLLTGTEAFF. The CDR3 DNA sequence: TGTGCCAGCAGCTTGTTAACAGGGACTGAAGCTTTCTTT.

On this clonotype: A read error may account for a junction end that differs from germline. The chain joins TRBV20-1 to TRBJ1-2; the D is unclear. The CDR3 spans 13 residues. Per the germline V gene, CDR1 is DFQATT and CDR2 is SNEGSKA (reference sequence). CDR3 in DNA: TGCAGTGCTAGAGCGGGGTCCCTCTATGGCCACACCTTC. This codes for CSARAGSLYGHTF.

The table lists this clonotype with many counts. V is TRBV20-1 and J is TRBJ2-2; no definite D call. Germline V CDR1 and CDR2: DFQATT, SNEGSKA (reference sequence). This CDR3 is 13 amino acids long. The ends were cut back, 3 bases at V and 1 base at J, with 6 bases in the middle. CDR3 nucleotides: TGCAGTGCTAGCCATCTGAACACCGGGGAGCTGTTTTTT. Its translation is CSASHLNTGELFF.

Concerning this clonotype itself: A much bigger clone sits one base away, suggesting this may be a read error. V is TRBV12-3 or TRBV12-4 and J is TRBJ2-1, with 7 bases matching TRBD1. CDR3 length equals 18 residues. CDR3 in DNA: TGTGCCAGCGGTTTAGTCTCGGGGACAGCGAGCTCCTACAATGAGCAGTTCTTC. This gives the protein CASGLVSGTASSYNEQFF.

A single count supports this clonotype. The chain uses TRBV9 and TRBJ1-1, with TRBD1 matching over 7 bases. The CDR3 runs to 13 residues. V was clipped by 3 bases and J by 5 bases; unmatched bases: 4. Germline V gene sequence: CDR1 SGDLS, CDR2 YYNGEE. The CDR3 region is CASSGQGRTEAFF. The CDR3 nucleotides read TGTGCCAGCAGCGGACAGGGTCGGACTGAAGCTTTCTTT. The full variable domain, with the rest looked up from reference TRBV9 and TRBJ1-1, is DSGVTQTPKHLITATGQRVTLRCSPRSGDLSVYWYQQSLDQGLQFLIQYYNGEERAKGNILERFSAQQFPDLHSELNLSSLELGDSALYFCASSGQGRTEAFFGQGTRLTVV.

This clonotype was seen more than once but under ten times. The J gene is TRBJ1-2, the V gene TRBV20-1, with a tentative D call TRBD1 (5 bases). This CDR3 contains 12 residues. Germline V gene data show CDR1 as DFQATT and CDR2 as SNEGSKA (reference sequence). Trimming pared 3 bases from V and 2 bases from J, leaving 7 bases between. The CDR3 sequence: CSASWGNYGYTF. CDR3 nucleotides: TGCAGTGCTAGCTGGGGGAACTATGGCTACACCTTC.

CDR3 residues: CASSPIANYGYTF. For the CDR3, the DNA is TGTGCCAGCAGTCCAATAGCTAACTATGGCTACACCTTC. The chain is built from TRBV27 and TRBJ1-2; D gene unclear. V gave up 5 bases and J gave up 0 bases, with 7 bases separating them. This CDR3 has 13 amino acids. Looked up from germline, CDR1 is MNHEY and CDR2 is SMNVEV (reference sequence).

This clonotype was seen only a few times. The chain combines TRBV3-1 with TRBJ2-7; 9 positions match TRBD1. There are 15 residues in the CDR3. Germline-derived CDR1 and CDR2 are LGHDT and YNNKEL (reference sequence). V was pared by 9 bases and J by 4 bases, with 13 bases of the junction left unmatched. The CDR3 reads CASAQPGQGKYEQYF. The CDR3 bases are TGTGCCAGTGCCCAGCCGGGACAGGGAAAATACGAGCAGTACTTC.

This clonotype occurred many times. The CDR3 loop is CASSGYAYNEQFF. In DNA form, the CDR3 reads TGTGCCAGCAGCGGATATGCCTACAATGAGCAGTTCTTC. The chain combines TRBV7-2 with TRBJ2-1; D unresolved. Trimming took 5 bases from V and 2 from J, leaving 7 bases between them. CDR3 size: 13 residues. The germline V gene encodes CDR1 SGHTA and CDR2 FQGNSA.